This T cell receptor beta chain was sequenced for a study of cytomegalovirus exposure and HLA in healthy donors. This clone was seen once. Per the germline V gene, CDR1 is SQVTM and CDR2 is ANQGSEA. V lost 2 bases to trimming and J lost 8 bases, with 12 bases between them. The CDR3 sequence is 12 residues long. It was with 60 Vbeta and 13 Jbeta primers that the PCR ran. The protocol was immunoSEQ multiplex PCR, while the TCRdb copy is restricted to in-frame clones and leaves out a portion. The sample has 33,000 or so clones; 60% to 80% are singletons. The chain links TRBV29-1 to TRBJ1-2; D gene uncertain. The sample was PBMCs. The TCR originated in a woman in her 30s in good health and CMV-seropositive. The CDR3 here is CSVEPPPGGYTF. The CDR3 DNA sequence: TGCAGCGTTGAACCCCCCCCGGGGGGCTACACCTTC.